This T cell receptor beta chain was captured by sequencing in a study of control samples from healthy donors and cancer patients (TCRdb year 2020). The receptor library was made with the immunoSEQ multiplex PCR assay. TCRdb carries this immuneACCESS record with in-frame sequences only. Its versions omit some clonotypes, under half of them owing to an unresolved V gene in the studies checked, with the rest unexplained. The sample includes 150,000 to 200,000 clones, with approximately 91% observed a single time. The top ten clones comprise around 2% of the sample. The CDR3, cysteine through phenylalanine, is 15 amino acids long. Here the CDR3 DNA is all that survives: 45 bases in frame from base 1. CDR1 and CDR2 are drawn from the germline V gene: SGHTA, FQGTGA. At the junction V is shortened by 2 bases and J by 7 bases, with 15 bases in between. This clone has just one count. Its antigen is unknown. The record has no base qualities; no much larger clone is one base away.

This TCR was recovered from a woman in her thirties or forties in good health. The chain links TRBV7-3 with TRBJ1-3; the D segment cannot be called with confidence. Sequencing used blood. The DNA sequence reads TGTGCCAGCAGCTTAGGTGCGGTATATGACAACACCATATATTTT. It specifies CASSLGAVYDNTIYF.